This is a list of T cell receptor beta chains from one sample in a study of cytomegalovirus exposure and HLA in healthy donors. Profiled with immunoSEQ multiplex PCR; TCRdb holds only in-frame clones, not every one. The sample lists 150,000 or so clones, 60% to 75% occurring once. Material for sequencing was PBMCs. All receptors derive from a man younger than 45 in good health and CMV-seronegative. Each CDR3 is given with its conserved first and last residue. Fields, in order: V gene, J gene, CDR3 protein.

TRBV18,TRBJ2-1,CASSPPGADYNEQFF
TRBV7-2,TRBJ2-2,CASSPDRVIGELFF
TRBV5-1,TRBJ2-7,CASSFGTSGSFYEQYF
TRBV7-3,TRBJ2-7,CASSLLGSSYEQYF
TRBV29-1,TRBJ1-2,CSVLTGNYGYTF
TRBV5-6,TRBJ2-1,CASSWETRNNEQFF
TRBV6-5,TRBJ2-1,CASSSTGSSYNEQFF
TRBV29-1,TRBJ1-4,CSVAKQANKKLFF
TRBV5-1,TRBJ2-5,CASSLTGGETQYF
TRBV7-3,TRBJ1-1,CASSLRGGDTEAFF
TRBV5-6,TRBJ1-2,CASKGITYGYTF
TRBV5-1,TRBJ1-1,CASSLQGFPEAFF
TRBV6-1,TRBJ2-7,CASMAGIEQYF
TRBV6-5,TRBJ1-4,CASSYSRGEKLFF
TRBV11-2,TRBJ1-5,CASSSAGGYQPQHF
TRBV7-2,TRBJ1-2,CASSSGQGLGYTF
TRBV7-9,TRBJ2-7,CASRRTSDSYEQYF
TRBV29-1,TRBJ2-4,CSAHGLAKNIQYF
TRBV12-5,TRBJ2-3,CASGSGLADTDTQYF
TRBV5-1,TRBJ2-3,CASSLGPTYSRTDTQYF
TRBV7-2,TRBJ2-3,CASSLVRGRAPDTQYF
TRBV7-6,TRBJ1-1,CASSLVQGGAFF
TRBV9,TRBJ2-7,CASSVDGRAYEQYF
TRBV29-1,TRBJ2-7,CSAAVGWDFGEQYF
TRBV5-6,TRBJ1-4,CASSLVFGTGNEKLFF
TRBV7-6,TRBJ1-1,CASSLARVTEAFF
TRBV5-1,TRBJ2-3,CASSSSGTSEDTQYF
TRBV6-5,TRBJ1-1,CASSLQARTEAFF
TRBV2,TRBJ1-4,CASSVGPNEKLFF
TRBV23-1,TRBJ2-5,CASSQLRRSRRETQYF
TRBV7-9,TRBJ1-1,CASSSRVGSTEAFF
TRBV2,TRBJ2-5,CASKGTGGETQYF
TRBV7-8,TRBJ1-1,CASSPQTEAFF
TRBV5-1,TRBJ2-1,CASSLAQGSYNEQFF
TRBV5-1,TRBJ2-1,CASAVQPNNEQFF
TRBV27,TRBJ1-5,CASARTGGVKWNNQPQHF
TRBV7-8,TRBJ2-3,CASSLDLGDTDTQYF
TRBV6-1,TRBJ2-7,CASSSRGLLYEQYF
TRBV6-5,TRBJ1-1,CASSSEGTEAFF
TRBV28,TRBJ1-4,CASRGTGENEKLFF